The sequence of this T cell receptor beta chain was determined in a study of blood T cells in healthy people across ages. The CDR3 covers 15 residues. V gave up 4 bases and J gave up 6 bases; unmatched junction bases: 11. Germline V gene sequence: CDR1 MNHNS, CDR2 SASEGT. Each sample used at least 6 million PBMCs. The authors extracted at least 6 micrograms of total RNA per sample. Using a J-beta primer mix together with a sample-barcoded 5' primer, a second PCR was run for about 7 to 12 cycles. Each of the cDNA molecules was tagged by a template-switch adaptor with 12 random nucleotides. Each single sample gave us at least 2.5 million CDR3-containing paired-end reads. TCRdb re-called the 5' RACE reads through MiXCR, storing one row per CDR3 protein. The data show over 700,000 distinct CDR3 sequences, 53% seen once.

The rearrangement joins TRBV6-1 to TRBJ1-2, with 7 bases lining up with TRBD1. The specimen sequenced was blood. The sequence came from a man older than 75 in good health. The CDR3 sequence: CASSGAVDRAHGYTF. The CDR3 DNA reads TGTGCCAGCAGTGGGGCAGTCGACAGGGCTCATGGCTACACCTTC.